Below, 29 T cell receptor beta chains from the same sample are listed, as sequenced in a study of identical twins listed by TCRdb under 2016. Library construction relied on 5' RACE. The reads were generated on an Illumina HiSeq 2000. The public sequencing data were trimmed at Q25 with fastp and processed into clonotypes with MiXCR by TCRdb, which kept only in-frame beta chains. CDR3 protein sequences are deduplicated, and each keeps its most common genes and DNA. The sample table holds around 480,000 distinct CDR3 sequences, of which roughly an eighth were seen once. Around 0.98% of the sample goes to the ten largest clones. This sample also belongs to another study, concerning yellow fever vaccine responses in identical twins.

The sequencing input was CD4+ T cells sorted from blood. The receptors were gathered from a woman between 18 and 30 years old in good health.

This clonotype has a count of ten or more. This chain joins TRBV20-1 and TRBJ2-7; TRBD2 aligns across 10 bases. V shed 0 bases, J shed 7 bases, and the junction held 9 bases outside the gene matches. The CDR3 totals 15 residues. Germline CDR1 DFQATT, CDR2 SNEGSKA (reference sequence). The CDR3 loop is CSARDSQREGREQYF. The CDR3 coding sequence is TGCAGTGCTAGAGATTCCCAGCGGGAGGGCCGGGAGCAGTACTTC.

This clonotype occurred many times. The chain recombines TRBV29-1 with TRBJ1-1; D is unclear. Trimming stripped 7 bases from V and 0 bases from J, with 15 bases between. In germline, CDR1 is SQVTM, CDR2 ANQGSEA. This CDR3 has 14 amino acids. The CDR3 sequence: CSGRDGSLNTEAFF. The CDR3 region has the DNA TGCAGCGGTCGAGACGGCTCACTGAACACTGAAGCTTTCTTT.

As regards this clonotype: It is unclear where the CDR3 begins or ends on the DNA, so no DNA is shown, and the CDR3 is as TCRdb lists it. The V and J genes are TRBV5-4 and TRBJ1-4; the table calls TRBD1, which could not be checked here. Germline values: CDR1 SGHNT, CDR2 YYREEE (reference sequence). Inclusive of both ends, the CDR3 amounts to 16 amino acids. The CDR3 spells CASSHPGQGKEKLFFF.

This clonotype was detected a few times. The chain links TRBV2 to TRBJ2-1; TRBD2 is a possible D gene (5 bases). Germline V gives CDR1 SNHLY, CDR2 FYNNEI. Trimming cost V 3 bases and J 10 bases, with 10 bases left between them. The length of the CDR3 is 12 residues. CDR3 bases: TGTGCCAGCAGTGAGACTACTTTCGAGCAGTTCTTC. Amino acid sequence: CASSETTFEQFF.

This clonotype was recorded a few times. This chain uses TRBV18 with TRBJ2-7; D is unclear. CDR3 size: 12 residues. Germline loops: CDR1 KGHSH, CDR2 LQKENI. V was cut by 2 bases and J by 4 bases, with 6 bases left in between. The DNA of the CDR3 is TGTGCCAGCTCACCAACAGTGTACGAGCAGTACTTC. Amino acids: CASSPTVYEQYF.

V and J are TRBV2 and TRBJ1-1; weak D call: TRBD1 (6 bases). The CDR3 contains 13 residues. Germline lookup yields CDR1 SNHLY and CDR2 FYNNEI. The ends were cut back, 6 bases at V and 1 base at J, with 9 bases in the middle. The CDR3 reads CASREDRNTEAFF. CDR3 DNA sequence: TGTGCCAGCAGGGAGGACAGGAACACTGAAGCTTTCTTT.

In its sample, this clonotype was seen a few times. The J gene is TRBJ2-7, the V gene TRBV10-3; the match to TRBD1 covers 7 bases. This CDR3 spans 15 amino acids. V lost 3 bases to trimming and J lost 7 bases; unmatched junction nucleotides: 12. Germline V gives CDR1 ENHRY, CDR2 SYGVKD. In DNA, the CDR3 is TGTGCCATCAGTGATAGGGGCAGGGGGACCTTGGAGCAGTACTTC. It specifies CAISDRGRGTLEQYF.

This clonotype was seen at least ten times. The V and J genes are TRBV10-3 and TRBJ2-3, with a tentative D call TRBD2 (5 bases). The germline V and J ends were trimmed by 2 bases and 3 bases, with 6 bases remaining between them. Germline V CDR1 and CDR2: ENHRY, SYGVKD. The CDR3 totals 13 residues. The CDR3 bases are TGTGCCATCAGTGAGGGGAGAACAGATACGCAGTATTTT. The encoded protein is CAISEGRTDTQYF.

This clonotype was seen only a few times. The chain links TRBV18 to TRBJ2-3, with D uncertain. This CDR3 is 14 amino acids long. Trimming cost V 1 base and J 7 bases, with 12 bases left between them. Germline V gene data show CDR1 as KGHSH and CDR2 as LQKENI. The CDR3 DNA reads as TGTGCCAGCTCACCACAATCCCCAGTAAATACGCAGTATTTT. It codes for CASSPQSPVNTQYF.

This clonotype was seen only a few times. V gene TRBV10-1 combines with J gene TRBJ2-4; no firm D call. CDR1 and CDR2 from the germline V gene are WNHNN and SYGVQD (reference sequence). The CDR3 is 15 amino acids. V shed 0 bases and J shed 0 bases, with 6 bases lying between them. This CDR3 reads CASSESPGAKNIQYF. The CDR3 nucleotides read TGCGCCAGCAGTGAGTCGCCGGGAGCCAAAAACATTCAGTACTTC.

The sample holds a few counts of this clonotype. The rearrangement links TRBV5-1 to TRBJ1-1; 8 positions match TRBD1. Trimming removed 7 bases from V and 1 base from J; junction bases left unmatched: 9. The CDR3 length is 15 residues. Germline V lookup: CDR1 SGHRS, CDR2 YFSETQ. The CDR3 sequence: CASGSSQGANTEAFF. CDR3 coding DNA: TGCGCCAGCGGGTCGTCTCAGGGGGCGAACACTGAAGCTTTCTTT.

The J gene is TRBJ2-1, the V gene TRBV5-1; 13 bases fit TRBD2. CDR1 is SGHRS and CDR2 is YFSETQ in the germline V gene. There are 15 residues in the CDR3. V lost 4 bases, J lost 9 bases, and 7 bases stayed unmatched. The CDR3 here is CASSASGLAGVEQFF. The CDR3 DNA is TGCGCCAGCAGCGCGAGCGGACTAGCGGGAGTTGAGCAGTTCTTC. The variable domain in full, with the rest retrieved from reference TRBV5-1 and TRBJ2-1, is KAGVTQTPRYLIKTRGQQVTLSCSPISGHRSVSWYQQTPGQGLQFLFEYFSETQRNKGNFPGRFSGRQFSNSRSEMNVSTLELGDSALYLCASSASGLAGVEQFFGPGTRLTVL.

V and J are TRBV9 and TRBJ2-7; 8 bases line up with TRBD1. The germline gives CDR1 SGDLS, CDR2 YYNGEE. The CDR3 runs 18 residues. The trim removed 0 bases at V and 0 bases at J, leaving 11 bases unmatched. The CDR3 DNA reads as TGTGCCAGCAGCGTAGGACCTAATCCAGGGGGCAACTCCTACGAGCAGTACTTC. Translated: CASSVGPNPGGNSYEQYF.

This clonotype was counted only a few times. The DNA of the CDR3 is TGTGCCAGCAGCCAAGATCCAGCGGGATTAGCCAATGAGCAGTTCTTC. It encodes CASSQDPAGLANEQFF. The chain joins TRBV4-2 to TRBJ2-1, with 7 bases fitting TRBD2. V shed 0 bases and J 6 bases; nucleotides not matched to a gene: 8. This CDR3 is 16 amino acids long. Germline V gene data show CDR1 as LGHNA and CDR2 as YNFKEQ.

The rearrangement links TRBV7-2 to TRBJ1-6; weak D call: TRBD1 (6 bases). The germline gives CDR1 SGHTA, CDR2 FQGNSA. Trimming removed 8 bases from V and 7 bases from J, with 15 bases in between. The CDR3 contains 14 residues. The CDR3 is CASGPGTSNSPLHF. The DNA for the CDR3 is TGTGCCAGCGGTCCCGGGACATCGAATTCACCCCTCCACTTT.

This clonotype was counted only a few times. V gene TRBV6-4 combines with J gene TRBJ1-2, with 11 bases that match TRBD1. CDR3 length equals 13 residues. CDR1 and CDR2 from the germline V gene are MRHNA and SNTAGT. Trimming at V came to 6 bases and at J to 6 bases, leaving 3 bases not matched to a gene. The CDR3 loop reads CASRGQGVHGYTF. For the CDR3, the DNA is TGTGCCAGCAGGGGACAGGGGGTTCATGGCTACACCTTC.

Here the CDR3 reads CATSRAGSSETQYF. The CDR3 DNA sequence: TGTGCCACCAGCAGAGCGGGATCGTCGGAGACCCAGTACTTC. This chain joins TRBV15 and TRBJ2-5; perhaps TRBD2 as D (5 bases). The length of the CDR3 is 14 residues. The V end lost 1 base, the J end lost 5 bases, and 11 bases lay between the germline ends. The germline V gene encodes CDR1 LNHNV and CDR2 YYDKDF (reference sequence).

This clonotype was detected ten times or more. The rearrangement uses TRBV28 and TRBJ2-5, with 11 bases lining up with TRBD2. Germline-derived CDR1 and CDR2 are MDHEN and SYDVKM. The CDR3 has 16 amino acids. Trimming at V came to 5 bases and at J to 3 bases, leaving 8 bases not matched to a gene. As DNA, the CDR3 is TGTGCCAGCAGTCCCCGGACTAGCGGGTTAAAAGAGACCCAGTACTTC. It yields the protein CASSPRTSGLKETQYF. The full variable domain, rest sourced from reference TRBV28 and TRBJ2-5, is DVKVTQSSRYLVKRTGEKVFLECVQDMDHENMFWYRQDPGLGLRLIYFSYDVKMKEKGDIPEGYSVSREKKERFSLILESASTNQTSMYLCASSPRTSGLKETQYFGPGTRLLVL.

The chain joins TRBV10-3 to TRBJ2-7; 9 positions match TRBD1. This CDR3 region has 13 residues. In germline, CDR1 is ENHRY, CDR2 SYGVKD. With 7 bases clipped from V and 7 bases from J, the junction kept 8 bases outside the gene matches. Here the CDR3 reads CAITSGQGGEQYF. The DNA of the CDR3 is TGTGCCATCACTTCGGGACAGGGAGGAGAGCAGTACTTC.

The table lists this clonotype with a few counts. The chain is built from TRBV5-1 and TRBJ1-2; D call uncertain. V was shortened by 2 bases and J by 8 bases, with 13 bases between the two germline ends. The CDR3 is 13 amino acids. From germline, CDR1 is SGHRS and CDR2 YFSETQ. The CDR3 region is CASSFLQSGGYTF. CDR3 nucleotides: TGCGCCAGCAGCTTTTTACAGTCTGGGGGCTACACCTTC.

This clonotype has only a few counts. The chain joins TRBV7-6 to TRBJ2-5, with a tentative D call TRBD2 (6 bases). Germline V gene sequence: CDR1 SGHVS, CDR2 FNYEAQ. Trimming cost V 4 bases and J 4 bases, with 19 bases left between them. The CDR3 consists of 16 residues. The DNA for the CDR3 is TGTGCCAGCAGCTCCCTGCCGGGGGACCCGGGAGAGACCCAGTACTTC. It specifies CASSSLPGDPGETQYF.

As regards this clonotype: The junction shows a germline mismatch at one end, possibly a read error. V usage is TRBV3-1 and J usage is TRBJ2-1, with D unresolved. The germline CDR1 and CDR2 sequences are LGHDT and YNNKEL (reference sequence). The CDR3 is 15 residues long. CDR3 DNA sequence: TGTGCCTGCAGCCGAAACTCGGTAGGGTGGGATGAGCAGTTCTTC. Protein sequence: CACSRNSVGWDEQFF.

The V call is TRBV20-1, the J call TRBJ2-1; 10 nucleotides align to TRBD1. Trimming removed 5 bases from V and 6 bases from J; junction bases left unmatched: 4. CDR1 DFQATT and CDR2 SNEGSKA come from the germline V gene (reference sequence). The CDR3 runs 13 residues. The chain's CDR3 is CSAGQGVTNEQFF. The CDR3 coding sequence is TGCAGTGCTGGACAGGGGGTTACCAATGAGCAGTTCTTC.

This clonotype was counted a single time. The rearrangement joins TRBV20-1 to TRBJ2-5; the match to TRBD2 covers 9 bases. Germline V gives CDR1 DFQATT, CDR2 SNEGSKA (reference sequence). With 7 bases clipped from V and 1 base from J, the junction kept 7 bases outside the gene matches. The CDR3 loop spans 14 amino acids. CDR3 amino acids: CSGGGSGSQETQYF. CDR3 sequence (DNA): TGCAGTGGGGGAGGTAGCGGGAGCCAAGAGACCCAGTACTTC.

This clonotype has just a few counts. J is TRBJ2-7 and V is TRBV24-1, with TRBD1 matching 8 bases. The CDR3 extends over 16 amino acids. Germline assignment: CDR1 KGHDR and CDR2 SFDVKD. Trimming removed 3 bases from V and 0 bases from J; junction bases left unmatched: 6. CDR3 in DNA: TGTGCCACCAGTGATCCACAGGGGGATAGCTCCTACGAGCAGTACTTC. Its protein product is CATSDPQGDSSYEQYF.

This clonotype has more than one count but fewer than ten. The V and J genes are TRBV12-3 or TRBV12-4 and TRBJ1-2; 8 bases are shared with TRBD1. The V and J ends lost 6 bases and 10 bases, in that order; junction bases with no gene match: 13. The CDR3 runs 14 residues. The CDR3 here is CASSSSGTGYHYTF. The CDR3, as DNA: TGTGCCAGCAGCTCCTCCGGGACAGGCTACCACTACACCTTC.

This clonotype turned up a few times. The chain is built from TRBV5-1 and TRBJ2-1, with D perhaps matching TRBD2 (6 bases). The CDR3 extends over 14 amino acids. The V end lost 0 bases, the J end lost 10 bases, and 14 bases lay between the germline ends. Germline CDR1 is SGHRS and CDR2 is YFSETQ. CDR3 DNA: TGCGCCAGCAGCTTGGGGGACTTAGGAGGCGAGCAGTTCTTC. Translated, it gives CASSLGDLGGEQFF.

The chain links TRBV6-2 or TRBV6-3 to TRBJ2-7; D may be TRBD1 (6 bases). This CDR3 region has 15 residues. V lost 7 bases to trimming and J lost 3 bases, with 19 bases between them. CDR1 is MNHEY, CDR2 SVGEGT, per germline. The CDR3 coding sequence is TGTGCCAGCATCAAGGGGGACGCCTTGATCTACGAGCAGTACTTC. It codes for CASIKGDALIYEQYF.

The chain employs TRBV15 and TRBJ2-5; D assignment may be TRBD1 or TRBD2 (5 bases each). The germline V gene has CDR1 LNHNV and CDR2 YYDKDF (reference sequence). The CDR3 loop spans 15 amino acids. V was pared by 3 bases and J by 5 bases, with 16 bases between. CDR3 in amino acids: CATSSGTEVWETQYF. The CDR3 nucleotides are TGTGCCACCAGCAGTGGGACGGAGGTTTGGGAGACCCAGTACTTC. The full variable domain, in which reference TRBV15 and TRBJ2-5 provide the parts outside the CDR3, is DAMVIQNPRYQVTQFGKPVTLSCSQTLNHNVMYWYQQKSSQAPKLLFHYYDKDFNNEADTPDNFQSRRPNTSFCFLDIRSPGLGDTAMYLCATSSGTEVWETQYFGPGTRLLVL.